This TCR beta chain emerged from a study of blood T cell repertoires in COVID-19. Methods used by the authors: Amplified reference gene primers provided the basis for estimating nucleated cell counts. Here immunoSEQ multiplex PCR was the method, and the copy in TCRdb shows in-frame clones only, minus some. Clone size and V and J calls were adopted from that table, with D and trimming inferred from the DNA. The sample has 490,000 or so clones, around 85% seen once. With 4 bases clipped from V and 2 bases from J, the junction kept 5 bases outside the gene matches. Germline V CDR1 and CDR2: SNHLY, FYNNEI. This CDR3 is built from 16 residues. Participant-given clinical history determined each cohort assignment.

This TCR was recovered from a woman aged 55-70 years who had recovered from COVID-19. The rearrangement joins TRBV2 to TRBJ2-1; 10 bases map to TRBD1. The sequenced sample was PBMCs or T cells enriched from blood (not recorded which). The CDR3 loop is CASSGPGQGTYNEQFF. For the CDR3, the DNA is TGTGCCAGCAGTGGCCCGGGACAGGGGACCTACAATGAGCAGTTCTTC. Full variable domain (remainder filled in from reference TRBV2 and TRBJ2-1): EPEVTQTPSHQVTQMGQEVILRCVPISNHLYFYWYRQILGQKVEFLVSFYNNEISEKSEIFDDQFSVERPDGSNFTLKIRSTKLEDSAMYFCASSGPGQGTYNEQFFGPGTRLTVL.